A selection of T cell receptor beta chains follows, all from one sample in a study of shared clonotypes between healthy human individuals. The data were produced by immunoSEQ multiplex PCR, yet TCRdb's version contains in-frame clones alone and is incomplete. The sample shows about 1.5 million clones, nearly 99% of them seen only once. The source material was naive CD4+ T cells sorted from blood. Source of these receptors: a man aged 25-40 years in good health. CDR3s include the opening cysteine and the closing phenylalanine or tryptophan. Clone size is stated in some rows and not others, as once, few, many or a class when expanded.

j_call v_call clone_size cdr3_length cdr3_aa
TRBJ2-1 TRBV27 once 16 CASSLSDRAAYNEQFF
TRBJ1-1 TRBV6-5 NA 13 CASRGALNTEAFF
TRBJ2-5 TRBV5-1 NA 14 CASSLQDSQETQYF
TRBJ1-1 TRBV28 once 14 CASSLLGGGTEAFF
TRBJ2-5 TRBV5-1 NA 14 CASSQIQGVETQYF
TRBJ2-7 TRBV4-3 NA 16 CASSQDLGTDSYEQYF
TRBJ2-7 TRBV7-2 NA 14 CASSVTSGRGEQYF
TRBJ2-3 TRBV5-1 NA 14 CASSPGQGSDTQYF
TRBJ2-5 TRBV10-1 once 16 CASSESRLAAQETQYF
TRBJ2-7 TRBV13 NA 13 CATGPGRRYEQYF
TRBJ2-1 TRBV7-2 once 15 CASSLAGNRANEQFF
TRBJ1-1 TRBV28 NA 12 CASSLGETEAFF
TRBJ1-2 TRBV14 NA 15 CASSQEGARSHGYTF
TRBJ2-7 TRBV7-6 once 14 CASSLGPPSYEQYF
TRBJ2-3 TRBV20-1 NA 11 CSARKEDTQYF
TRBJ2-1 TRBV7-2 NA 13 CASSLSLHNEQFF